This TCR beta chain was captured in a study of CD4 T cells in relation to SARS-CoV-2 and coronaviruses. Turning to the study itself: TCR beta CDR3s were sequenced after 10-day antigen culture of PBMCs. Regarding the study as a whole: No donor gave both pre-pandemic and post-infection samples.

As regards this clone: What it binds is not known.

Before the COVID-19 pandemic, during about 2010-2019, CD4+ T cells were taken from unexposed donors. After about 11 days of culture, CD4+ T cells were isolated. As cell numbers allowed, unexposed-donor CD4+ T cells faced SARS-CoV-2 S/N and four cold-coronavirus spikes. The CDR3 has 16 residues. Unmatched junction bases numbered 11, after V lost 4 bases and J lost 5 bases. The germline CDR1 and CDR2 sequences are SGHTA and FQGNSA. The method was immunoSEQ multiplex PCR; TCRdb's version includes in-frame clones alone and lacks a portion of them. The table has roughly 15,000 clones, roughly 82% seen once.

The specimen sequenced was CD4+ T cells from PBMCs, cultured in vitro. This TCR was sampled from a human donor in good health. The chain uses TRBV7-2 and TRBJ2-7; TRBD1 agrees at 10 bases. CDR3: CASSSHGGTGDNEQYF. Written as DNA, the CDR3 is TGTGCCAGCAGCTCCCACGGGGGGACAGGGGACAACGAGCAGTACTTC.